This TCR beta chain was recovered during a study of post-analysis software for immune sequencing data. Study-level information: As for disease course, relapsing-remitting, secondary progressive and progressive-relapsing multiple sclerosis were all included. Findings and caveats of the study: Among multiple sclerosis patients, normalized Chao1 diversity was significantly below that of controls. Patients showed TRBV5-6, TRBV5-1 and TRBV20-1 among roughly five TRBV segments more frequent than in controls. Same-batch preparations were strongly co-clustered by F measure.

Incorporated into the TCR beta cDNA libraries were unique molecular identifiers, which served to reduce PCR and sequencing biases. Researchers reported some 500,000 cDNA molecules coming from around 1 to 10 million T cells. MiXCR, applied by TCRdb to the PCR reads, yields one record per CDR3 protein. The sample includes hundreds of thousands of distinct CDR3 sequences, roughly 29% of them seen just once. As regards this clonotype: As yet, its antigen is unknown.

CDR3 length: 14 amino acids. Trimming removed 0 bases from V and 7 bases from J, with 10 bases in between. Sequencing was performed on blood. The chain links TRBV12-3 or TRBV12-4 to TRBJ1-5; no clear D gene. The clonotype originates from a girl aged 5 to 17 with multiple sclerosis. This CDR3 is CASSLAQDHQPQHF. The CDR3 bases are TGTGCCAGCAGTTTAGCGCAAGACCACCAGCCCCAGCATTTT.